Listed here are 3 T cell receptor beta chains from one sample, sequenced in a study of early T cells in non-severe SARS-CoV-2 infection. TCRdb redid the calling of the 5' RACE reads with MiXCR, one entry per CDR3 protein. The repertoire holds some 30,000 distinct CDR3 sequences, with approximately 6% as singletons. Sequences were obtained from whole blood. Receptors were obtained from an adult who was a healthcare worker with PCR-confirmed SARS-CoV-2 infection or an uninfected control (not recorded which).

A few counts support this clonotype. V and J are TRBV5-1 and TRBJ2-6; D call uncertain. This CDR3 has 13 residues. The ends were cut back, 5 bases at V and 4 bases at J, with 7 bases in the middle. CDR1 is SGHRS, CDR2 YFSETQ, per germline. CDR3 bases: TGCGCCAGCAGAGAAGACGGGGCCAACGTCCTGACTTTC. It is translated as CASREDGANVLTF.

This clonotype is classed as medium-sized. The V and J genes are TRBV25-1 and TRBJ1-1, with D perhaps TRBD1 (5 bases). V gave up 4 bases and J gave up 1 base, with 10 bases separating them. The CDR3 spans 14 residues. Germline V lookup: CDR1 MGHDK, CDR2 SYGVNS. The CDR3 DNA follows: TGTGCCAGCAGTGGATCACAGGAGAACACTGAAGCTTTCTTT. It codes for CASSGSQENTEAFF.

The V and J genes are TRBV3-1 and TRBJ1-1, with D maybe TRBD1 (5 bases). The V and J ends lost 3 bases and 8 bases respectively, with 10 bases between them. This CDR3 has 12 amino acids. Germline values: CDR1 LGHDT, CDR2 YNNKEL (reference sequence). The CDR3 region is CASSHVGAEAFF. The CDR3 DNA is TGTGCCAGCAGCCACGTCGGGGCCGAAGCTTTCTTT.